The sequence of this T cell receptor beta chain was determined in a study of blood T cell repertoires in COVID-19. Study background: T cells, B-cell-depleted T cells, or PBMCs provided the cDNA or gDNA that served as material.

Looked up from germline, CDR1 is MNHEY and CDR2 is SVGAGI. The junction had 8 bases not matched to a gene; V was cut back by 11 bases and J by 6 bases. CDR3 length: 13 residues. Measured with immunoSEQ multiplex PCR; TCRdb has only the in-frame clones, and not every one. Here the sample spans 150,000 or so clones, 82% being singletons. The material sequenced was peripheral blood. The receptor's source is a woman between 70 and 85 years old with acute or convalescent COVID-19. The chain employs TRBV6-5 and TRBJ1-4; 8 bases are shared with TRBD1. CDR3 protein: CAGDRGWDEKLFF. The CDR3 nucleotides are TGTGCCGGAGACAGGGGCTGGGATGAAAAACTGTTTTTT.